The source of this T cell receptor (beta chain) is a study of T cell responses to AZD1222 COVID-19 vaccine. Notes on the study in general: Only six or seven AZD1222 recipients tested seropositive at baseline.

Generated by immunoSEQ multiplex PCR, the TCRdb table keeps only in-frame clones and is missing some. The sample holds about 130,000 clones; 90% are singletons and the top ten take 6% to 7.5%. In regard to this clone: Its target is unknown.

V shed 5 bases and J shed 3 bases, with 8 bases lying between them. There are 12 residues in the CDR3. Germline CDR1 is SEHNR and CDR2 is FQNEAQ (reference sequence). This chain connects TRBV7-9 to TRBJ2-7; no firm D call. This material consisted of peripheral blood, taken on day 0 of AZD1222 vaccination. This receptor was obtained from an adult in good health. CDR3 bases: TGTGCCAGCAGCCCCGACATCTACGAGCAGTACTTC. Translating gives CASSPDIYEQYF.